This T cell receptor (beta chain) was captured in a study of CD8 T cells in ankylosing spondylitis. By quantitative 5'-RACE with molecular barcodes, the TCR beta libraries were made. TCRdb reanalysed the 5' RACE reads using MiXCR and keeps one entry per CDR3 protein. This table has more than 600,000 distinct CDR3 sequences, roughly 20% appearing once. A word on this clonotype: Its antigen is as yet unknown.

The germline CDR1 and CDR2 sequences are SQVTM and ANQGSEA. Trimming stripped 3 bases from V and 4 bases from J, with 12 bases between. The CDR3 length is 13 residues. Whole-study results and caveats: Ankylosing spondylitis blood appeared to carry a characteristic TCR beta motif of fewer than 10 highly homologous variants. In ankylosing spondylitis patients, matched synovial fluid reportedly showed significant enrichment of disease-linked clones. Prior work had noted some motif variants in reactive arthritis blood and synovial fluid. Within peripheral blood, clones linked to disease were CD8+ and relatively rare.

This sequence originates from a male donor with ankylosing spondylitis. Sequencing input: blood, either unsorted or a sorted T cell fraction (not recorded which). This chain joins TRBV29-1 and TRBJ1-1; D is possibly TRBD1 (5 bases). CDR3 in DNA: TGCAGCGTTGACCGGCAGGGTGGCACTGAAGCTTTCTTT. Amino acid sequence: CSVDRQGGTEAFF.